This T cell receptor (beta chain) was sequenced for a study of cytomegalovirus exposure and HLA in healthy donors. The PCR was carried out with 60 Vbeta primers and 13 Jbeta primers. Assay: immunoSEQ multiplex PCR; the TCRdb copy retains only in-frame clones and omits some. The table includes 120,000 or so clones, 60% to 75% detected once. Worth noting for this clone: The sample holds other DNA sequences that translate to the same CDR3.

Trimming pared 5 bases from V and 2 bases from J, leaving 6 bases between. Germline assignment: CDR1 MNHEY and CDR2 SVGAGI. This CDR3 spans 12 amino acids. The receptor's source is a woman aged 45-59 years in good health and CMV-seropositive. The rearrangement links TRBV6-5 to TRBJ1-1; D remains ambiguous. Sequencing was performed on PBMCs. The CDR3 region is CASSRGNTEAFF. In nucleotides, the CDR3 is TGTGCCAGCAGTCGAGGTAACACTGAAGCTTTCTTT.